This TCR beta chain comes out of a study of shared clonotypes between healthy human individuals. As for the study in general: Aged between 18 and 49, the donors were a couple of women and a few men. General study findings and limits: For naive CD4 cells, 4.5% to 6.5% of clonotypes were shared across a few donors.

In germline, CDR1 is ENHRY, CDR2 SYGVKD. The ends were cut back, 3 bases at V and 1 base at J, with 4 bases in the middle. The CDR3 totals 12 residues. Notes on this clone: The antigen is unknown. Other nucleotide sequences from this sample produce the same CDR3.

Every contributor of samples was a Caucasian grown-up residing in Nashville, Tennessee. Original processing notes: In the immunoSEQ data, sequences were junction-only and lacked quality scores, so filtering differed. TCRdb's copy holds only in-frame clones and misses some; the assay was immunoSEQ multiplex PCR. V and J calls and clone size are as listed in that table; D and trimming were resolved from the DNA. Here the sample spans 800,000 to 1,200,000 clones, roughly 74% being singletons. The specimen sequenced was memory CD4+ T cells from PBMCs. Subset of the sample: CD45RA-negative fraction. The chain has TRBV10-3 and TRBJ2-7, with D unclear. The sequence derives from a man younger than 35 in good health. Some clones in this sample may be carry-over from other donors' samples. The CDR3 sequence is CAISDRSYEQYF. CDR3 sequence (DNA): TGTGCCATCAGTGATCGGTCCTACGAGCAGTACTTC.